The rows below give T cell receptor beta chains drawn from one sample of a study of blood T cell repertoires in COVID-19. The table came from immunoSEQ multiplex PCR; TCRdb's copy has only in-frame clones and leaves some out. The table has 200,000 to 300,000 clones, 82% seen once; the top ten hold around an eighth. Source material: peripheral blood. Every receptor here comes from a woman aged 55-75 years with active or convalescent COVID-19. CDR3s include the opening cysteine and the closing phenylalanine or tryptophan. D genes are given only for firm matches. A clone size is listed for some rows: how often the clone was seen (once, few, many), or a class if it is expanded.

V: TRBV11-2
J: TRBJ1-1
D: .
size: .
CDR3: CASSLGPREAFF
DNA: TGTGCCAGCAGCTTGGGCCCAAGGGAAGCTTTCTTT

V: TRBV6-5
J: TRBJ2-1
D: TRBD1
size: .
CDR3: CASSYGTGVYNEQFF
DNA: TGTGCCAGCAGTTACGGGACAGGGGTCTACAATGAGCAGTTCTTC

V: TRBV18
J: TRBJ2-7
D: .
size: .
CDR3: CASSPDRALGYEQYF
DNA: TGTGCCAGCTCACCAGACCGAGCGCTTGGCTACGAGCAGTACTTC

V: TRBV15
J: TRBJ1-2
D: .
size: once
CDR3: CATSRDFAGWSGYTF
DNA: TGTGCCACCAGCAGAGATTTTGCAGGGTGGAGTGGCTACACCTTC

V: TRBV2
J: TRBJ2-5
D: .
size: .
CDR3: CASTPTDSEGETQYF
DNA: TGTGCCAGCACCCCAACGGACAGTGAGGGGGAGACCCAGTACTTC

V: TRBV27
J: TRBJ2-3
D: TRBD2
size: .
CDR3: CASRGRTSGGAVDTQYF
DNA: TGTGCCAGCAGGGGTCGGACTAGCGGGGGGGCAGTAGATACGCAGTATTTT

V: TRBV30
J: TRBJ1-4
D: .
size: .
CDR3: CAWSRELVTTNEKLFF
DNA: TGTGCCTGGAGCCGGGAACTAGTAACAACTAATGAAAAACTGTTTTTT

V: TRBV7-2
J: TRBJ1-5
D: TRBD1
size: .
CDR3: CASSTRQGSNQPQHF
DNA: TGTGCCAGCAGCACTCGACAGGGTAGCAATCAGCCCCAGCATTTT

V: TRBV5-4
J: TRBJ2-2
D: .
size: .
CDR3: CASSPGTGELFF
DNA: TGTGCCAGCAGCCCGGGCACCGGGGAGCTGTTTTTT

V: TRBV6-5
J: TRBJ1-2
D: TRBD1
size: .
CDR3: CASSPNRGYGYTF
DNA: TGTGCCAGCAGTCCCAACAGGGGTTATGGCTACACCTTC

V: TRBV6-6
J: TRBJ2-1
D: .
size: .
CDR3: CASSYSMRQEGNEQFF
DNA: TGTGCCAGCAGTTACTCGATGAGGCAGGAGGGCAATGAGCAGTTCTTC

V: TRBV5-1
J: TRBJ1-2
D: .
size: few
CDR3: CASSLSGSQGYTF
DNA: TGCGCCAGCAGCTTGTCCGGGAGTCAAGGCTACACCTTC

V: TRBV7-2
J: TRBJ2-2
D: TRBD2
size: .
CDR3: CASSLALAGTGELFF
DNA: TGTGCCAGCAGCTTAGCTCTAGCGGGCACCGGGGAGCTGTTTTTT

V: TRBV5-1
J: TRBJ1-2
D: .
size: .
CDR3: CASSLDSGPYYGYTF
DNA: TGCGCCAGCAGCTTGGATTCAGGGCCTTACTATGGCTACACCTTC

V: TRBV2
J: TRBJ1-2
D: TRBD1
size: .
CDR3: CASSGHVSRQGRSGYTF
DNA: TGTGCCAGCAGTGGACACGTCTCGAGACAGGGGAGGTCTGGCTACACCTTC

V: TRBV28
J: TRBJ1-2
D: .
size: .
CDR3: CASSLGGNYGYTF
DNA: TGTGCCAGCAGTTTGGGGGGAAACTATGGCTACACCTTC

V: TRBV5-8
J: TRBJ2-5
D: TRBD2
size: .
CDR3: CASSLSGGKETQYF
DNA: TGTGCCAGCAGCTTGTCGGGGGGGAAAGAGACCCAGTACTTC

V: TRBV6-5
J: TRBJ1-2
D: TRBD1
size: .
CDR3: CASTRDRGYGYTF
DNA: TGTGCCAGCACCAGGGACAGGGGCTATGGCTACACCTTC

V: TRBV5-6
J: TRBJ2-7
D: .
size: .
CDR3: CASSPWGTMGGQYF
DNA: TGTGCCAGCAGCCCGTGGGGGACCATGGGGGGGCAGTACTTC

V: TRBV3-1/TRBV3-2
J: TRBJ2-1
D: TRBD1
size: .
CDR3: CASSQGLPGQNPNEQFF
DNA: TGTGCCAGCAGCCAAGGGCTTCCGGGACAGAACCCCAATGAGCAGTTCTTC

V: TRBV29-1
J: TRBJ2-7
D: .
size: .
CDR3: CSVEDPSGFDEQYF
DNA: TGCAGCGTTGAAGACCCCTCAGGGTTCGACGAGCAGTACTTC

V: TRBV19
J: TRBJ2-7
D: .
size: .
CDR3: CASSIIAADYEQYF
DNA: TGTGCCAGTAGTATAATAGCAGCTGACTACGAGCAGTACTTC

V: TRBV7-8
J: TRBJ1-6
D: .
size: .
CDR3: CASSRTAQGTLHF
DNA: TGTGCCAGCAGCCGGACAGCCCAGGGGACCCTCCACTTT

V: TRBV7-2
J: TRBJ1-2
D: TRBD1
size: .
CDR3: CASSLGTGFDYGYTF
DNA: TGTGCCAGCAGCTTAGGGACAGGGTTCGACTATGGCTACACCTTC

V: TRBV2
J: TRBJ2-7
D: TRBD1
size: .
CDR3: CASKDPGTGSSYEQYF
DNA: TGTGCCAGCAAAGACCCCGGGACAGGGAGCTCCTACGAGCAGTACTTC

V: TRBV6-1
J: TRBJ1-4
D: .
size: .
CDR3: CASSDRATNEKLFF
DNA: TGTGCCAGCAGTGACCGTGCAACTAATGAAAAACTGTTTTTT

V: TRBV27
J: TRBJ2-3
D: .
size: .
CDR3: CASSLDGQLITDTQYF
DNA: TGTGCCAGCAGTTTGGACGGACAGCTTATTACAGATACGCAGTATTTT

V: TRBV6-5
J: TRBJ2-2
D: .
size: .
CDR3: CASRQVLRATGELFF
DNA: TGTGCCAGCAGGCAGGTCCTGAGGGCCACCGGGGAGCTGTTTTTT

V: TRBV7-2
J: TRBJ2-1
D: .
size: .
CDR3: CASSPPHFPGSEQFF
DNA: TGTGCCAGCAGCCCCCCCCACTTCCCGGGGAGTGAGCAGTTCTTC

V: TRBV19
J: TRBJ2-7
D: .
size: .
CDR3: CASSPGLTYEQYF
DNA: TGCGCCAGTAGTCCCGGACTAACCTACGAGCAGTACTTC

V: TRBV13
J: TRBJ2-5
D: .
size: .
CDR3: CASSRAFQETQYF
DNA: TGTGCCAGCAGCCGAGCGTTCCAAGAGACCCAGTACTTC

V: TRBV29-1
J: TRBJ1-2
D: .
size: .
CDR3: CSVDTFQTGHLYYGYTF
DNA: TGCAGCGTTGATACCTTTCAAACGGGACACCTATACTATGGCTACACCTTC

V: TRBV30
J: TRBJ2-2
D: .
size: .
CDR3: CAWSVLRNTGELFF
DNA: TGTGCCTGGAGTGTACTGAGAAACACCGGGGAGCTGTTTTTT

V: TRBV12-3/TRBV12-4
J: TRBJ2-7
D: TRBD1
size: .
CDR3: CASSWGQGDEQYF
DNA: TGTGCCAGCAGTTGGGGACAGGGGGACGAGCAGTACTTC

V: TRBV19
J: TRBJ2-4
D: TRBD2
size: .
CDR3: CASSMGLAGTKNIQYF
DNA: TGTGCCAGTAGTATGGGGCTAGCGGGGACTAAAAACATTCAGTACTTC

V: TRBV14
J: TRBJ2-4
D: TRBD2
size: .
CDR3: CASSPGRENIQYF
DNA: TGTGCCAGCAGCCCCGGGAGGGAGAACATTCAGTACTTC

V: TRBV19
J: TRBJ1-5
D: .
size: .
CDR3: CASMTAGASNQPQHF
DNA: TGTGCCAGTATGACGGCAGGGGCGAGTAATCAGCCCCAGCATTTT

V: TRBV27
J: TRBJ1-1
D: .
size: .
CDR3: CASSLWGGDEAFF
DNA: TGTGCCAGCAGTTTGTGGGGGGGGGATGAAGCTTTCTTT

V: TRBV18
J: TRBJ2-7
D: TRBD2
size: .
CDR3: CASSPTLAGGVDEQYF
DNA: TGTGCCAGCTCACCTACCCTAGCGGGGGGCGTCGACGAGCAGTACTTC

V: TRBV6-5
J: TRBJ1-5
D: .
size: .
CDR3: CASRGQGGQPQHF
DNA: TGTGCCAGCAGGGGGCAGGGAGGTCAGCCCCAGCATTTT

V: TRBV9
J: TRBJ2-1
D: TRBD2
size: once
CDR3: CASSETTSAPYNEQFF
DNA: TGTGCCAGCAGCGAGACCACTAGCGCCCCCTACAATGAGCAGTTCTTC

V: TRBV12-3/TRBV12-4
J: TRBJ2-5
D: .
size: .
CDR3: CASSFIPQETQYF
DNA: TGTGCCAGCAGCTTTATCCCCCAAGAGACCCAGTACTTC

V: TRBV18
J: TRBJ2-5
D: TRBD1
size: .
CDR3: CASSRDRKETQYF
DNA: TGTGCCAGCTCACGGGACAGAAAAGAGACCCAGTACTTC

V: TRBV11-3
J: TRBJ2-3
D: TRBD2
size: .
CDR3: CASSLDLWASGALTDTQYF
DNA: TGTGCCAGCAGCTTAGATCTTTGGGCTAGCGGAGCCCTCACAGATACGCAGTATTTT

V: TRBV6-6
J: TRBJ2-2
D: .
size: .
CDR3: CASSATSVGSAGELFF
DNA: TGTGCCAGCAGTGCCACCTCCGTAGGTAGCGCCGGGGAGCTGTTTTTT

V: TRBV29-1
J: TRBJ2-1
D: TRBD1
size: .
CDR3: CSVGTGASSYNEQFF
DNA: TGCAGCGTTGGGACAGGGGCGAGCTCCTACAATGAGCAGTTCTTC

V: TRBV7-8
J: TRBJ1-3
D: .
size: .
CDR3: CASSRTPGHSSGNTIYF
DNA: TGTGCCAGCAGCCGAACCCCGGGACACTCCTCTGGAAACACCATATATTTT

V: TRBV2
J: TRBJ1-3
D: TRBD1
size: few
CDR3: CASSGQGFGNTIYF
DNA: TGTGCCAGCAGTGGACAGGGGTTCGGAAACACCATATATTTT

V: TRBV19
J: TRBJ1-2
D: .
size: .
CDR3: CASSLWGPQYGYTF
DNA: TGTGCCAGTAGTTTGTGGGGGCCCCAATATGGCTACACCTTC

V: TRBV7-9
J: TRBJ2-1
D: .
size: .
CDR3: CASSPAGSYNEQFF
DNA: TGTGCCAGCAGCCCGGCGGGTTCTTACAATGAGCAGTTCTTC

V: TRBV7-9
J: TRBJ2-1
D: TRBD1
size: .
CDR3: CASSLDRGQGGSYNEQFF
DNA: TGTGCCAGCAGCTTAGATCGCGGACAGGGCGGTTCCTACAATGAGCAGTTCTTC

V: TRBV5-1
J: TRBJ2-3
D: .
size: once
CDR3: CASSLERRAPLTDTQYF
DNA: TGCGCCAGCAGCTTGGAAAGGAGGGCGCCCCTAACAGATACGCAGTATTTT

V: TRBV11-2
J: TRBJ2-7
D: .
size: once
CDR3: CASSRSTEIYEQYF
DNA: TGTGCCAGCAGCCGATCGACAGAAATCTACGAGCAGTACTTC

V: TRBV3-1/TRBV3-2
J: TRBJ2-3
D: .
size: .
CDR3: CASSPSTATDTQYF
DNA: TGTGCCAGCAGCCCATCTACAGCCACAGATACGCAGTATTTT

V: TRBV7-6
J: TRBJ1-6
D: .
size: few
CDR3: CASSPQGFGSPLHF
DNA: TGTGCCAGCAGCCCACAGGGCTTTGGTTCACCCCTCCACTTT

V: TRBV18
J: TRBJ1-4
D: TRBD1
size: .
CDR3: CASSPRQGAGEKLFF
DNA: TGTGCCAGCTCACCAAGACAGGGGGCCGGTGAAAAACTGTTTTTT

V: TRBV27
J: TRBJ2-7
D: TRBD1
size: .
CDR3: CASSRPTGRDEQYF
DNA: TGTGCCAGCAGTCGGCCGACAGGGCGGGACGAGCAGTACTTC

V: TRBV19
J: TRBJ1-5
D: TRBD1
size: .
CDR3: CASTERQGHQPQHF
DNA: TGTGCCAGTACAGAAAGACAGGGGCATCAGCCCCAGCATTTT

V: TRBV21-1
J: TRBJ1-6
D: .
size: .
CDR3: CASSPHERSNSPLHF
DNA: TGTGCCAGCAGCCCCCACGAGAGGAGTAATTCACCCCTCCACTTT